The next 21 T cell receptor beta chains were all read from a single sample in a study of shared clonotypes between healthy human individuals. Sequenced by immunoSEQ multiplex PCR; TCRdb stores in-frame clones only, minus some. The top ten hold 0.39% of the sample, which has approximately 2.1 million clones, approximately 95% seen once. The sample was naive CD4+ T cells from PBMCs. Subset specified: CD45RA+ positively selected. The receptors come from a man aged 18 to 35 in good health. Some clones in this sample may be carry-over from other donors' samples.

The V call is TRBV18, the J call TRBJ1-1; TRBD1 might be the D (5 bases). The V end was cut by 8 bases, the J end by 11 bases, with 21 bases between. Germline CDR1 and CDR2: KGHSH and LQKENI. This CDR3 has 13 residues. The CDR3 loop reads CASRPSLFKGAFF. The CDR3 bases are TGTGCCAGCAGACCCAGCCTATTTAAGGGGGCTTTCTTT.

Worth noting for this clone: Other nucleotide sequences from this sample produce the same CDR3. The chain employs TRBV7-9 and TRBJ1-4; the D is unclear. Germline CDR1 reads SEHNR; CDR2 reads FQNEAQ (reference sequence). The V gene lost 5 bases and the J gene lost 3 bases, with 1 base spanning the gap. This CDR3 region has 11 residues. The CDR3 DNA reads as TGTGCCAGCAGCCCTAATGAAAAACTGTTTTTT. Encoded protein: CASSPNEKLFF.

This CDR3 is CSVEDLQGLEQFF. DNA for the CDR3: TGCAGCGTTGAAGATCTTCAGGGACTAGAGCAGTTCTTC. The chain joins TRBV29-1 to TRBJ2-1; TRBD2 matches at 7 bases. V dropped 0 bases and J dropped 10; count of bases not matched to a gene: 6. Germline loops: CDR1 SQVTM, CDR2 ANQGSEA. This CDR3 spans 13 amino acids.

The CDR3 protein is CAWAPPGGNQPQHF. CDR3 coding DNA: TGTGCCTGGGCCCCCCCTGGGGGGAATCAGCCCCAGCATTTT. The rearrangement links TRBV30 to TRBJ1-5; D may be TRBD1 (5 bases). Per the germline V gene, CDR1 is GTSNPN and CDR2 is SVGIG (reference sequence). Trimming removed 5 bases from V and 4 bases from J, with 15 bases in between. The CDR3 has 14 residues.

The V call is TRBV11-2, the J call TRBJ2-7; TRBD2 matches 8 bases. The CDR3 sequence is 14 residues long. Looked up from germline, CDR1 is SGHAT and CDR2 is FQNNGV. Unmatched junction bases numbered 11, after V lost 9 bases and J lost 4 bases. The CDR3 sequence: CASDQSGSLYEQYF. In DNA, the CDR3 is TGTGCCAGTGATCAAAGCGGGAGTTTGTACGAGCAGTACTTC.

The chain uses TRBV4-1 and TRBJ2-7; a weak D match, TRBD2 (5 bases). Deletions cut 1 base from V and 3 bases from J, with 13 bases between. The V gene's germline CDR1 is MGHRA and CDR2 YSYEKL. This CDR3 comprises 15 residues. The CDR3 spells CASSQGALGVYEQYF. The CDR3 DNA reads TGCGCCAGCAGCCAAGGGGCCCTCGGGGTCTACGAGCAGTACTTC.

V and J are TRBV7-9 and TRBJ2-5; 10 positions match TRBD1. Germline V gene data show CDR1 as SEHNR and CDR2 as FQNEAQ (reference sequence). V gave up 1 base and J gave up 9 bases; unmatched junction bases: 5. The length of the CDR3 is 14 residues. The CDR3 nucleotides are TGTGCCAGCAGCTTAGGACAGGGGGCGCGTCCCCAGTACTTC. This translates into CASSLGQGARPQYF.

About this clone: This sample also contains other DNA sequences that code for the same CDR3. The rearrangement links TRBV7-9 to TRBJ1-3; unclear D gene. V gave up 5 bases and J gave up 0 bases, with 8 bases separating them. Per the germline V gene, CDR1 is SEHNR and CDR2 is FQNEAQ (reference sequence). The CDR3 contains 14 residues. In nucleotides, the CDR3 is TGTGCCAGCAGCCGAGGCACCTCTGGAAACACCATATATTTT. Translation gives CASSRGTSGNTIYF. The complete variable domain, with remaining parts taken from reference TRBV7-9 and TRBJ1-3, reads DTGVSQNPRHKITKRGQNVTFRCDPISEHNRLYWYRQTLGQGPEFLTYFQNEAQLEKSRLLSDRFSAERPKGSFSTLEIQRTEQGDSAMYLCASSRGTSGNTIYFGEGSWLTVV.

The V and J genes are TRBV7-3 and TRBJ1-1, with 12 bases aligning to TRBD1. The CDR3 contains 17 residues. J lost 4 bases, V lost 3 bases, and 9 bases had no gene match. In germline, CDR1 is SGHTA, CDR2 FQGTGA. The CDR3 protein is CASSLGSGTGGTTEAFF. CDR3 DNA: TGTGCCAGCAGCTTGGGAAGCGGGACAGGGGGCACCACTGAAGCTTTCTTT. The whole variable domain, remainder taken from reference TRBV7-3 and TRBJ1-1, is GAGVSQTPSNKVTEKGKYVELRCDPISGHTALYWYRQSLGQGPEFLIYFQGTGAADDSGLPNDRFFAVRPEGSVSTLKIQRTERGDSAVYLCASSLGSGTGGTTEAFFGQGTRLTVV.

The chain links TRBV5-1 to TRBJ2-2; the D gene is possibly TRBD2 (6 bases). V was shortened by 3 bases and J by 2 bases, with 14 bases between the two germline ends. Germline V lookup: CDR1 SGHRS, CDR2 YFSETQ. CDR3 length: 16 residues. The CDR3 nucleotides read TGCGCCAGCAGCTCTTCTGCCGGGGGAAACACCGGGGAGCTGTTTTTT. Encoded protein: CASSSSAGGNTGELFF. Supplemented by reference TRBV5-1 and TRBJ2-2, the full variable domain reads KAGVTQTPRYLIKTRGQQVTLSCSPISGHRSVSWYQQTPGQGLQFLFEYFSETQRNKGNFPGRFSGRQFSNSRSEMNVSTLELGDSALYLCASSSSAGGNTGELFFGEGSRLTVL.

This clone is a singleton in its sample. V is TRBV19 and J is TRBJ2-2; 7 bases map to TRBD1. The V and J ends lost 7 bases and 1 base, in that order; junction bases with no gene match: 6. CDR1 is LNHDA and CDR2 is SQIVND in the germline V gene (reference sequence). The CDR3 consists of 15 residues. The CDR3 sequence: CASISWDRNTGELFF. CDR3 nucleotides: TGTGCCAGTATCTCCTGGGACAGGAACACCGGGGAGCTGTTTTTT.

This clone showed up just once. V and J are TRBV5-1 and TRBJ2-7, with 7 bases lining up with TRBD1. The CDR3 extends over 16 amino acids. J lost 0 bases, V lost 4 bases, and 10 bases had no gene match. Germline V CDR1 and CDR2: SGHRS, YFSETQ. The CDR3 loop reads CASSKRPGQSSYEQYF. The CDR3, as DNA: TGCGCCAGCAGCAAACGTCCGGGACAGAGCTCCTACGAGCAGTACTTC.

The rearrangement joins TRBV6-5 to TRBJ1-2; TRBD1 might be the D (6 bases). The germline V and J ends were trimmed by 6 bases and 2 bases, with 16 bases remaining between them. The V gene's germline CDR1 is MNHEY and CDR2 SVGAGI. The CDR3 is 15 residues long. CDR3 sequence: CASSEIHDRNYGYTF. In DNA, the CDR3 is TGTGCCAGCAGCGAAATTCATGACAGGAACTATGGCTACACCTTC.

The rearrangement joins TRBV9 to TRBJ1-1; a possible D gene is TRBD1 (6 bases). The germline V and J ends were trimmed by 0 bases and 4 bases, with 13 bases remaining between them. CDR3 size: 15 residues. Germline V gives CDR1 SGDLS, CDR2 YYNGEE. This chain's CDR3 is CASSVGPGAGTEAFF. The CDR3 region has the DNA TGTGCCAGCAGCGTAGGACCGGGGGCAGGCACTGAAGCTTTCTTT.

The chain links TRBV28 to TRBJ2-7; 7 nucleotides match TRBD1. The V gene's germline CDR1 is MDHEN and CDR2 SYDVKM. Trimming removed 4 bases from V and 6 bases from J; junction bases left unmatched: 15. The CDR3 length is 16 residues. The CDR3 here is CASSSPLAQGVGEQYF. The CDR3 DNA is TGTGCCAGCAGTTCCCCCCTGGCGCAGGGGGTGGGCGAGCAGTACTTC.

Worth noting for this clone: Other DNA sequences in the same sample also yield this CDR3. The chain couples TRBV19 to TRBJ1-4; no definite D call. V was clipped by 3 bases and J by 5 bases, with 7 bases between them. The CDR3 contains 13 residues. Germline V gene data show CDR1 as LNHDA and CDR2 as SQIVND (reference sequence). The CDR3 reads CASSILRNEKLFF. The CDR3 nucleotides read TGTGCCAGTAGTATTCTGCGGAATGAAAAACTGTTTTTT.

The V gene is TRBV18, the J gene TRBJ2-7; 7 bases agree with TRBD1. Germline V gene lookup returns CDR1 KGHSH and CDR2 LQKENI. The CDR3 covers 15 residues. The V gene end was trimmed by 5 bases and the J gene end by 2 bases; junction bases not matched to a gene: 9. CDR3 residues: CASSIGGIMAYEQYF. The CDR3 DNA follows: TGTGCCAGCTCAATAGGGGGCATAATGGCCTACGAGCAGTACTTC.

The V gene is TRBV29-1, the J gene TRBJ2-7; unclear D gene. Germline V lookup: CDR1 SQVTM, CDR2 ANQGSEA. Trimming removed 6 bases from V and 5 bases from J, with 11 bases in between. The CDR3 contains 11 residues. CDR3 sequence (DNA): TGCAGCGTACGACAAAGCCACGAGCAGTACTTC. It encodes CSVRQSHEQYF.

The V gene is TRBV28, the J gene TRBJ1-1, with TRBD1 identical over 9 bases. Germline assignment: CDR1 MDHEN and CDR2 SYDVKM. The V and J ends lost 10 bases and 1 base, in that order; junction bases with no gene match: 13. CDR3 length equals 16 residues. The CDR3 coding sequence is TGTGCCACCACCGTTGGGACAGGGATAGGGAACACTGAAGCTTTCTTT. Translating gives CATTVGTGIGNTEAFF.

This chain uses TRBV7-8 with TRBJ2-1; 7 bases map to TRBD2. Per germline, CDR1 SGHVS and CDR2 FQNEAQ. V was pared by 8 bases and J by 0 bases, with 7 bases of the junction left unmatched. The CDR3 sequence is 15 residues long. In nucleotides, the CDR3 is TGTGCCAGCCGCCGACTAGCAGGCTCCTACAATGAGCAGTTCTTC. Amino acid sequence: CASRRLAGSYNEQFF.

CDR3 nucleotides: TGTGCCAGCAGCTCCACTAGCGGGAGGGGCACCGGGGAGCTGTTTTTT. Translated: CASSSTSGRGTGELFF. V is TRBV7-9 and J is TRBJ2-2; 13 bases are a match to TRBD2. Germline V lookup: CDR1 SEHNR, CDR2 FQNEAQ (reference sequence). V shed 4 bases and J 4 bases; nucleotides not matched to a gene: 3. This CDR3 comprises 16 residues.